What follows describes a single T cell receptor beta chain. The sample originates from a study of blood T cells in healthy people across ages. This CDR3 has 12 amino acids. Trimming stripped 4 bases from V and 6 bases from J, with 12 bases between. The germline CDR1 and CDR2 sequences are SQVTM and ANQGSEA. Combining a sample-barcoded 5' primer with a J-beta primer mix, a second PCR ran for 7 to 11 cycles. From the 5' RACE reads, TCRdb called clonotypes with MiXCR, one entry per CDR3 protein. In the table there are about 1,400,000 distinct CDR3 sequences, approximately 59% of which are singletons. The receptor was derived from a man between 18 and 35 years old in good health. The rearrangement joins TRBV29-1 to TRBJ1-2; no clear D gene. The sequenced sample consisted of blood. The CDR3: CSVATGPNGYTF. CDR3 in DNA: TGCAGCGTTGCGACCGGGCCAAATGGCTACACCTTC.